A single sample gave rise to the 26 T cell receptor beta chains below, sequenced in a study of cytomegalovirus exposure and HLA in healthy donors. The method was immunoSEQ multiplex PCR; TCRdb's version includes in-frame clones alone and lacks a portion of them. Of around 56,000 clones in the sample, 93% were seen once. The sample comprised PBMCs. These receptors all stem from a woman aged 18-29 years in good health and CMV-seropositive.

The chain is built from TRBV5-1 and TRBJ1-3; 9 positions match TRBD1. With V trimmed by 3 bases and J by 4 bases, 5 bases remained unmatched. CDR3 length equals 15 residues. The germline CDR1 and CDR2 sequences are SGHRS and YFSETQ. The CDR3 protein is CASSSGTGRGNTIYF. The DNA of the CDR3 is TGCGCCAGCAGCTCCGGGACAGGGAGAGGAAACACCATATATTTT.

The J gene is TRBJ1-1, the V gene TRBV7-8, with D perhaps TRBD1 (5 bases). Germline assignment: CDR1 SGHVS and CDR2 FQNEAQ. This CDR3 has 14 residues. Trimming stripped 5 bases from V and 1 base from J, with 11 bases between. The CDR3 sequence is CASSHDTGNTEAFF. In DNA, the CDR3 is TGTGCCAGCAGCCACGATACAGGGAACACTGAAGCTTTCTTT. Together with reference TRBV7-8 and TRBJ1-1, the CDR3 gives the full variable domain: GAGVSQSPRYKVAKRGQDVALRCDPISGHVSLFWYQQALGQGPEFLTYFQNEAQLDKSGLPSDRFFAERPEGSVSTLKIQRTQQEDSAVYLCASSHDTGNTEAFFGQGTRLTVV.

The chain carries TRBV6-6 and TRBJ2-5, with 7 bases identical to TRBD2. The CDR3 contains 15 residues. The junction had 8 bases not matched to a gene; V was cut back by 6 bases and J by 1 base. Germline assignment: CDR1 MNHNY and CDR2 SVGAGI (reference sequence). In DNA form, the CDR3 reads TGTGCCAGCAGCACGAGCGGGACTATCCAAGAGACCCAGTACTTC. Its protein is CASSTSGTIQETQYF.

The V gene is TRBV29-1, the J gene TRBJ1-1, with unresolved D. V shed 5 bases and J shed 2 bases, with 12 bases lying between them. CDR1 is SQVTM and CDR2 is ANQGSEA in the germline V gene. The CDR3 contains 13 residues. The CDR3 sequence: CSVTQILNTEAFF. The DNA for the CDR3 is TGCAGCGTTACACAGATTTTAAACACTGAAGCTTTCTTT.

The rearrangement joins TRBV19 to TRBJ1-1, with D unresolved. Between the trimmed V and J ends, which lost 3 bases and 4 bases, there was a span of 9 bases. The CDR3 contains 13 residues. Germline lookup yields CDR1 LNHDA and CDR2 SQIVND (reference sequence). The DNA of the CDR3 is TGTGCCAGTAGTATCGCCCGGGGCACTGAAGCTTTCTTT. The encoded protein is CASSIARGTEAFF. Full variable domain (remainder filled in from reference TRBV19 and TRBJ1-1): DGGITQSPKYLFRKEGQNVTLSCEQNLNHDAMYWYRQDPGQGLRLIYYSQIVNDFQKGDIAEGYSVSREKKESFPLTVTSAQKNPTAFYLCASSIARGTEAFFGQGTRLTVV.

CDR3 amino acids: CASSPRGGYQPQHF. The CDR3 DNA reads as TGTGCCAGCAGTCCCCGGGGGGGGTATCAGCCCCAGCATTTT. J is TRBJ1-5 and V is TRBV7-2, with D perhaps TRBD1 (5 bases). Between the trimmed V and J ends, which lost 6 bases and 5 bases, there was a span of 14 bases. The CDR3 is 14 residues long. The V gene's germline CDR1 is SGHTA and CDR2 FQGNSA.

The V and J genes are TRBV7-3 and TRBJ2-7; TRBD1 is a possible D gene (5 bases). CDR1 and CDR2 (germline): SGHTA, FQGTGA. CDR3 size: 11 residues. The V end was cut by 5 bases, the J end by 7 bases, with 9 bases between. CDR3 in DNA: TGTGCCAGCAGCCTAGGGGATGAGCAGTACTTC. It specifies CASSLGDEQYF.

The chain joins TRBV2 to TRBJ1-5; D possibly corresponds to TRBD1 (5 bases). The CDR3 totals 13 residues. Germline V lookup: CDR1 SNHLY, CDR2 FYNNEI. V lost 5 bases to trimming and J lost 6 bases, with 11 bases between them. The CDR3, as DNA: TGTGCCAGCAGTTCCCCAGGGTTTCAGCCCCAGCATTTT. Translation: CASSSPGFQPQHF.

This clone showed up just once. This sequence joins TRBV6-5 and TRBJ2-1; TRBD2 matches at 7 bases. The CDR3 spans 16 residues. V shed 0 bases and J 0 bases; nucleotides not matched to a gene: 2. CDR1 is MNHEY, CDR2 SVGAGI, per germline. CDR3 amino acids: CASSYSGGSSYNEQFF. The CDR3 DNA is TGTGCCAGCAGTTACTCGGGCGGGAGCTCCTACAATGAGCAGTTCTTC.

The V and J genes are TRBV11-2 and TRBJ1-1; D possibly corresponds to TRBD1 (5 bases). Trimming stripped 7 bases from V and 6 bases from J, with 15 bases between. Germline V gives CDR1 SGHAT, CDR2 FQNNGV. This CDR3 is 13 amino acids long. The DNA for the CDR3 is TGTGCCAGCACCACAAGGGGAAGGGCTGAAGCTTTCTTT. It specifies CASTTRGRAEAFF.

J is TRBJ2-7 and V is TRBV19, with a possible D match to TRBD2 (6 bases). The CDR3 has 11 amino acids. From germline, CDR1 is LNHDA and CDR2 SQIVND (reference sequence). V lost 3 bases and J lost 7, with 7 bases in between. CDR3 nucleotide sequence: TGTGCCAGTAGTATCCGGGGGGAGCAGTACTTC. Translated: CASSIRGEQYF.

The chain carries TRBV2 and TRBJ1-2; D remains ambiguous. This CDR3 is 13 amino acids long. Germline CDR1 is SNHLY and CDR2 is FYNNEI. V gave up 4 bases and J gave up 5 bases, with 11 bases separating them. CDR3 DNA sequence: TGTGCCAGCAGTGGGAGGTCCTCTTATGGCTACACCTTC. It translates to CASSGRSSYGYTF.

This chain joins TRBV30 and TRBJ1-2; TRBD1 aligns across 7 bases. The V segment lost 0 bases and the J segment 4 bases; nucleotides outside the gene matches: 8. The CDR3 has 15 amino acids. From germline, CDR1 is GTSNPN and CDR2 SVGIG (reference sequence). The CDR3 sequence: CAWSVSDREVYGYTF. The DNA for the CDR3 is TGTGCCTGGAGTGTAAGTGACAGGGAGGTCTATGGCTACACCTTC.

The chain links TRBV6-5 to TRBJ2-3; 7 bases fit TRBD2. CDR1 and CDR2 from the germline V gene are MNHEY and SVGAGI. CDR3 size: 14 residues. J lost 6 bases, V lost 5 bases, and 8 bases had no gene match. The CDR3 here is CASSNGGIFDTQYF. The DNA for the CDR3 is TGTGCCAGCAGTAACGGGGGGATTTTTGATACGCAGTATTTT.

The rearrangement joins TRBV7-9 to TRBJ2-7; 7 nucleotides match TRBD1. This CDR3 is built from 14 residues. V lost 3 bases and J lost 3; bases outside the gene matches: 5. Germline V gene data show CDR1 as SEHNR and CDR2 as FQNEAQ (reference sequence). CDR3 sequence reads: CASSLIRDSYEQYF. The CDR3 DNA reads as TGTGCCAGCAGCTTGATACGGGACAGCTACGAGCAGTACTTC.

The rearrangement links TRBV6-4 to TRBJ2-1; 8 bases line up with TRBD1. This CDR3 has 15 residues. The V and J ends lost 5 bases and 7 bases, in that order; junction bases with no gene match: 10. Germline CDR1 and CDR2: MRHNA and SNTAGT. Here the CDR3 DNA reads TGTGCCAGCAGTTTAGTTGGGGGACAGGAGAATGAGCAGTTCTTC. It is translated as CASSLVGGQENEQFF.

The genes are TRBV4-3 and TRBJ2-3, with 11 nucleotides matching TRBD2. V shed 1 base and J 0 bases; nucleotides not matched to a gene: 15. Looked up from germline, CDR1 is LGHNA and CDR2 is YSLEER. CDR3 length: 21 amino acids. CDR3 loop: CASSQVILTSGGGASTDTQYF. In nucleotides, the CDR3 is TGCGCCAGCAGCCAAGTTATATTAACTAGCGGGGGAGGTGCTAGCACAGATACGCAGTATTTT.

This clone appeared a single time. This sequence joins TRBV27 and TRBJ2-1, with 7 bases lining up with TRBD1. Germline CDR1 reads MNHEY; CDR2 reads SMNVEV (reference sequence). The CDR3 loop spans 16 amino acids. V shed 6 bases, J shed 6 bases, and the junction held 14 bases outside the gene matches. This CDR3 is CASRLYPGQAGNEQFF. DNA for the CDR3: TGTGCCAGCAGACTATATCCCGGACAGGCTGGCAATGAGCAGTTCTTC.

The gene calls are TRBV7-2 and TRBJ1-1; D may be TRBD1 (5 bases). The germline V and J ends were trimmed by 3 bases and 10 bases, with 18 bases remaining between them. The CDR3 is made up of 14 amino acids. The germline gives CDR1 SGHTA, CDR2 FQGNSA. The CDR3 DNA sequence: TGTGCCAGCAGCTTGATGGGACTCCTGGAAGGAGCTTTCTTT. Its protein product is CASSLMGLLEGAFF.

The genes are TRBV19 and TRBJ1-6; tentative D call: TRBD1 (5 bases). Germline-derived CDR1 and CDR2 are LNHDA and SQIVND (reference sequence). The CDR3 covers 16 residues. V lost 5 bases to trimming and J lost 7 bases, with 18 bases between them. CDR3 nucleotide sequence: TGTGCCAGTAGTCGGTTAGGGGCGCGTGGGAATTCACCCCTCCACTTT. Its protein is CASSRLGARGNSPLHF.

This clone was counted once. The chain carries TRBV7-9 and TRBJ2-1; tentatively, D is TRBD1 (6 bases). Germline V gene lookup returns CDR1 SEHNR and CDR2 FQNEAQ (reference sequence). The CDR3 covers 14 residues. Trimming took 5 bases from V and 4 from J, leaving 12 bases between them. The CDR3 DNA reads as TGTGCCAGCAGCACAGGGTTCGTATACAATGAGCAGTTCTTC. Translated: CASSTGFVYNEQFF. The whole variable domain, remainder taken from reference TRBV7-9 and TRBJ2-1, is DTGVSQNPRHKITKRGQNVTFRCDPISEHNRLYWYRQTLGQGPEFLTYFQNEAQLEKSRLLSDRFSAERPKGSFSTLEIQRTEQGDSAMYLCASSTGFVYNEQFFGPGTRLTVL.

V usage is TRBV27 and J usage is TRBJ2-1, with D possibly matching TRBD1 (5 bases). Trimming shortened V by 2 bases and J by 3 bases, and 8 bases separated the two germline ends. Per the germline V gene, CDR1 is MNHEY and CDR2 is SMNVEV (reference sequence). This CDR3 contains 14 residues. CDR3 coding DNA: TGTGCCAGCAGTTTACAGGGCGGCTACAATGAGCAGTTCTTC. Translated: CASSLQGGYNEQFF.

This clone occurred once. The chain employs TRBV25-1 and TRBJ1-4; possible D gene TRBD1, 5 bases. Germline V gene data show CDR1 as MGHDK and CDR2 as SYGVNS. The CDR3 sequence is 17 residues long. V was cut by 3 bases and J by 7 bases, with 21 bases left in between. The CDR3 here is CASSEPGIRGTSEKLFF. The CDR3 DNA is TGTGCCAGCAGTGAGCCCGGGATACGGGGGACGAGTGAAAAACTGTTTTTT.

V is TRBV5-4 and J is TRBJ2-5, with D perhaps matching TRBD1 (5 bases). The CDR3 covers 14 residues. Trimming stripped 4 bases from V and 2 bases from J, with 12 bases between. The germline CDR1 and CDR2 sequences are SGHNT and YYREEE (reference sequence). The CDR3 DNA follows: TGTGCCAGCAGCACAAGGGGCGGTCAAGAGACCCAGTACTTC. Translated: CASSTRGGQETQYF.

The chain couples TRBV19 to TRBJ1-5; TRBD1 matches at 9 bases. Germline loops: CDR1 LNHDA, CDR2 SQIVND (reference sequence). This CDR3 comprises 15 residues. V trimming: 1 base; J trimming: 6 bases; junction bases outside the gene matches: 4. DNA of the CDR3: TGTGCCAGTAGTATAGTAGGGACAGGGTCTCAGCCCCAGCATTTT. Its protein product is CASSIVGTGSQPQHF.

The chain employs TRBV6-1 and TRBJ2-7; D may be TRBD1 (5 bases). V gave up 5 bases and J gave up 5 bases, with 10 bases separating them. The CDR3 has 12 amino acids. CDR1 MNHNS and CDR2 SASEGT come from the germline V gene. CDR3 sequence: CASSWTQDEQYF. As DNA, the CDR3 is TGTGCCAGCAGTTGGACACAGGACGAGCAGTACTTC.